The TCR beta chain described here comes from a study of blood T cell repertoires in COVID-19. The overall study: Acute-phase and convalescent COVID-19 samples originated in the United States, Italy and Spain. T cells, B-cell-depleted T cells, or PBMCs supplied cDNA or gDNA.

Authors' data handling: Using reference gene primer amplification, nucleated cell counts were estimated. Sequencing was performed with immunoSEQ multiplex PCR; in TCRdb, only in-frame clones are kept and a portion is missing. Clone size and V and J calls were adopted from that table, with D and trimming inferred from the DNA. The sample shows around 200,000 clones, 87% of them seen only once. This clone was counted only a few times. The junction had 3 bases not matched to a gene; V was cut back by 5 bases and J by 7 bases. This CDR3 has 14 residues. The germline V gene has CDR1 MNHEY and CDR2 SMNVEV (reference sequence).

The chain uses TRBV27 and TRBJ1-6; 9 bases are a match to TRBD1. This receptor was taken from a man aged 40-49 years with active or convalescent COVID-19. Source material: peripheral blood. In DNA form, the CDR3 reads TGTGCCAGCAGTACAGGGGGCCCCAATTCACCCCTCCACTTT. Its protein is CASSTGGPNSPLHF.